The 21 T cell receptor beta chains below all came from one sample that was sequenced in a study of blood T cell repertoires in COVID-19. The data were produced by immunoSEQ multiplex PCR, yet TCRdb's version contains in-frame clones alone and is incomplete. Counted here are 150,000 to 200,000 clones, approximately 80% occurring once; the ten biggest clones make up about 10%. The sample was PBMCs or T cells enriched from blood (not recorded which). The receptors originated from a man aged 50-60 years who had recovered from COVID-19.

V gene TRBV6-5 combines with J gene TRBJ1-2, with D hard to call. V was trimmed by 7 bases and J by 8 bases, leaving 17 bases between them. The germline CDR1 and CDR2 sequences are MNHEY and SVGAGI. The CDR3 contains 13 residues. Here the CDR3 reads CASTKGGSRGYTF. The DNA for the CDR3 is TGTGCCAGCACCAAAGGCGGTTCGAGAGGCTACACCTTC.

This sequence joins TRBV5-4 and TRBJ1-1; D perhaps matches TRBD1 (5 bases). The CDR3 length is 15 residues. The V and J ends lost 2 bases and 0 bases respectively, with 11 bases between them. CDR1 is SGHNT, CDR2 YYREEE, per germline (reference sequence). The CDR3 DNA is TGTGCCAGCAGCTTTGGGGGGAAAATGAACACTGAAGCTTTCTTT. Amino acids: CASSFGGKMNTEAFF.

The chain joins TRBV11-2 to TRBJ2-7; 9 positions match TRBD1. Germline CDR1 reads SGHAT; CDR2 reads FQNNGV. The CDR3 totals 15 residues. After removal of 5 bases from V and 3 bases from J, the junction contained 8 bases not matched to a gene. CDR3 sequence reads: CASSGGQGGVYEQYF. DNA for the CDR3: TGTGCCAGCAGCGGGGGACAGGGTGGTGTCTACGAGCAGTACTTC.

The chain uses TRBV19 and TRBJ2-7; 9 nucleotides line up with TRBD1. J gave up 2 bases and V 3 bases, and 5 bases lay outside the gene matches. The CDR3 is 15 residues long. In germline, CDR1 is LNHDA, CDR2 SQIVND (reference sequence). The DNA of the CDR3 is TGTGCCAGTAGTATCTCAGGACAGGGGCCCTACGAGCAGTACTTC. Translation gives CASSISGQGPYEQYF. The entire variable domain, with the rest obtained from reference TRBV19 and TRBJ2-7, is as follows: DGGITQSPKYLFRKEGQNVTLSCEQNLNHDAMYWYRQDPGQGLRLIYYSQIVNDFQKGDIAEGYSVSREKKESFPLTVTSAQKNPTAFYLCASSISGQGPYEQYFGPGTRLTVT.

The V gene is TRBV7-9, the J gene TRBJ2-1, with 8 bases aligning to TRBD2. The germline V gene has CDR1 SEHNR and CDR2 FQNEAQ (reference sequence). With 5 bases clipped from V and 16 bases from J, the junction kept 10 bases outside the gene matches. This CDR3 is built from 12 residues. CDR3 region: CASSLQAGLAFF. DNA of the CDR3: TGTGCCAGCAGCCTCCAAGCAGGACTAGCTTTCTTC.

The V call is TRBV5-1, the J call TRBJ2-1; 8 nucleotides agree with TRBD2. V trimming: 4 bases; J trimming: 7 bases; junction bases outside the gene matches: 10. CDR1 and CDR2 from the germline V gene are SGHRS and YFSETQ. This CDR3 spans 15 amino acids. The CDR3 region is CASSPYSGSLNEQFF. The CDR3, as DNA: TGCGCCAGCAGCCCCTACAGCGGGAGCTTGAATGAGCAGTTCTTC.

This clone appeared a single time. V usage is TRBV12-3 or TRBV12-4 and J usage is TRBJ1-1; 7 bases line up with TRBD1. J was trimmed by 9 bases and V by 6 bases; bases with no gene match: 7. The CDR3 consists of 12 residues. CDR3 sequence (DNA): TGTGCCAGCAGCCAGGGGGGCCTCAAAGCTTTCTTT. Protein product: CASSQGGLKAFF.

V gene TRBV4-2 combines with J gene TRBJ2-2, with a tentative D call TRBD2 (6 bases). CDR1 is LGHNA and CDR2 is YNFKEQ in the germline V gene. The CDR3 totals 16 residues. Trimming stripped 3 bases from V and 0 bases from J, with 11 bases between. The DNA for the CDR3 is TGTGCCAGCAGCCAGGCGGCGGGACCGAACACCGGGGAGCTGTTTTTT. As protein: CASSQAAGPNTGELFF.

V is TRBV10-1 and J is TRBJ1-1; D might be TRBD1 (5 bases). CDR1 and CDR2 from the germline V gene are WNHNN and SYGVQD (reference sequence). CDR3 length equals 14 residues. V dropped 3 bases and J dropped 7 bases, with 15 bases sitting between them. The CDR3 nucleotides read TGCGCCAGCAGTGATAGGGCAGGGAAGAATGAAGCTTTCTTT. The encoded protein is CASSDRAGKNEAFF.

This clone was seen only a few times. The V and J genes are TRBV7-2 and TRBJ1-5, with D perhaps TRBD1 (5 bases). Trimming cost V 4 bases and J 2 bases, with 9 bases left between them. There are 14 residues in the CDR3. The germline CDR1 and CDR2 sequences are SGHTA and FQGNSA. The CDR3 sequence is CASSWVGGNQPQHF. CDR3 coding DNA: TGTGCCAGCAGCTGGGTAGGGGGCAATCAGCCCCAGCATTTT.

V is TRBV7-9 and J is TRBJ2-7; 10 bases fit TRBD1. The CDR3 runs 18 residues. V dropped 5 bases and J dropped 6; count of bases not matched to a gene: 19. Germline V CDR1 and CDR2: SEHNR, FQNEAQ (reference sequence). CDR3 sequence: CASSPLFGAGQGYLEQYF. The CDR3 bases are TGTGCCAGCAGCCCACTCTTTGGAGCGGGACAGGGGTATCTCGAGCAGTACTTC.

The rearrangement uses TRBV5-5 and TRBJ1-1, with D possibly being TRBD1 (5 bases). The CDR3 spans 14 residues. CDR1 and CDR2 from the germline V gene are SGHKS and YYEKEE (reference sequence). Trimming pared 1 base from V and 0 bases from J, leaving 7 bases between. The DNA for the CDR3 is TGTGCCAGCAGCTTGTCAGGGATGAACACTGAAGCTTTCTTT. Encoded protein: CASSLSGMNTEAFF.

The chain combines TRBV10-3 with TRBJ2-5, with D unclear. The germline V and J ends were trimmed by 6 bases and 3 bases, with 5 bases remaining between them. Germline-derived CDR1 and CDR2 are ENHRY and SYGVKD. The CDR3 loop spans 11 amino acids. CDR3 residues: CAIRSEETQYF. The CDR3 DNA reads as TGTGCCATCAGGTCCGAAGAGACCCAGTACTTC.

The CDR3 DNA sequence: TGTGCCAGCAGTCCGGGACTAGCGGGAGTTGAGCAGTACTTC. Translating gives CASSPGLAGVEQYF. This chain joins TRBV27 and TRBJ2-7; 14 positions agree with TRBD2. This CDR3 comprises 14 residues. Trimming took 5 bases from V and 7 from J; bases not matched to a gene: 4. The germline V gene has CDR1 MNHEY and CDR2 SMNVEV (reference sequence).

This clone was picked up one time. The V and J genes are TRBV28 and TRBJ1-2; D ambiguous. CDR3 length: 13 amino acids. Germline lookup yields CDR1 MDHEN and CDR2 SYDVKM. V gave up 2 bases and J gave up 4 bases, with 8 bases separating them. CDR3 sequence: CASSLRSSYGYTF. The CDR3 nucleotides are TGTGCCAGCAGTTTACGGTCCTCCTATGGCTACACCTTC.

The chain uses TRBV3-1 (or the pseudogene TRBV3-2) and TRBJ2-7, with D maybe TRBD1 (5 bases). Trimming removed 4 bases from V and 5 bases from J, with 9 bases in between. Germline CDR1 and CDR2: LGHDT and YNNKEL (reference sequence). The CDR3 is 12 amino acids. CDR3 protein: CASSRGGDEQYF. CDR3 DNA sequence: TGTGCCAGCAGCCGGGGCGGAGACGAGCAGTACTTC.

The chain links TRBV4-2 to TRBJ2-4; 8 positions match TRBD1. Germline CDR1 reads LGHNA; CDR2 reads YNFKEQ. Germline trimming cut 4 bases from V and 3 bases from J; bases unmatched to any gene: 14. The CDR3 is made up of 18 amino acids. CDR3 in DNA: TGTGCCAGCAGCCCCGAGTCACCGGCAGGGGGCGTCAAAAACATTCAGTACTTC. Encoded protein: CASSPESPAGGVKNIQYF.

This clone appeared a few times. The J gene is TRBJ1-2, the V gene TRBV19; D call uncertain. V lost 4 bases and J lost 4, with 13 bases in between. The CDR3 totals 14 residues. Germline assignment: CDR1 LNHDA and CDR2 SQIVND (reference sequence). The CDR3 region is CASSNSGNRYGYTF. In DNA, the CDR3 is TGTGCCAGTAGTAATAGCGGCAACCGCTATGGCTACACCTTC.

The rearrangement uses TRBV7-6 and TRBJ2-1; the match to TRBD2 covers 8 bases. The germline CDR1 and CDR2 sequences are SGHVS and FNYEAQ. This CDR3 is 15 amino acids long. The V segment lost 5 bases and the J segment 9 bases; nucleotides outside the gene matches: 12. CDR3 coding DNA: TGTGCCAGCAGCATCGACACTAGCGGAAGTATTGAGCAGTTCTTC. It is translated as CASSIDTSGSIEQFF.

This chain uses TRBV9 with TRBJ1-6; weak D call: TRBD1 (5 bases). There are 16 residues in the CDR3. V lost 0 bases and J 7 bases, leaving 14 bases between the germline ends. Germline V gene data show CDR1 as SGDLS and CDR2 as YYNGEE. The CDR3 region has the DNA TGTGCCAGCAGCGTAGGGGGCAATCTTGGAAATTCACCCCTCCACTTT. Translation: CASSVGGNLGNSPLHF.

The chain combines TRBV9 with TRBJ2-1; 12 bases are shared with TRBD2. Germline CDR1 reads SGDLS; CDR2 reads YYNGEE. This CDR3 spans 18 amino acids. The trim removed 0 bases at V and 1 base at J, leaving 5 bases unmatched. The chain's CDR3 is CASSVGLAGASSYNEQFF. The CDR3 DNA sequence: TGTGCCAGCAGCGTAGGACTAGCGGGAGCTTCATCCTACAATGAGCAGTTCTTC.